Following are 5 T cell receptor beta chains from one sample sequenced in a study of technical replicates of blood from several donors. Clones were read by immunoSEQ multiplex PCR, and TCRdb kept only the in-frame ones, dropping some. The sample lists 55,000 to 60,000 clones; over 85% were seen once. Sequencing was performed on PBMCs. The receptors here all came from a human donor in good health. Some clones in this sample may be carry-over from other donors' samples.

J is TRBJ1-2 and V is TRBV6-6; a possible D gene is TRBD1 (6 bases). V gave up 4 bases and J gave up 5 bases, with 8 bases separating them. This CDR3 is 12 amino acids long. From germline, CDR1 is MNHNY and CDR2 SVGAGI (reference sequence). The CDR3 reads CASSSTGYGYTF. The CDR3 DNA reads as TGTGCCAGCAGTTCCACAGGGTATGGCTACACCTTC.

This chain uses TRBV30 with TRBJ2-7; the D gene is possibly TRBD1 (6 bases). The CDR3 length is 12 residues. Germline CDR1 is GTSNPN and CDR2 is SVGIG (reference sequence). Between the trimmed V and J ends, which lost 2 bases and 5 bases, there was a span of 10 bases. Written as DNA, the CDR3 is TGTGCCTGGAGTTGGGGGACACACGAGCAGTACTTC. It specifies CAWSWGTHEQYF.

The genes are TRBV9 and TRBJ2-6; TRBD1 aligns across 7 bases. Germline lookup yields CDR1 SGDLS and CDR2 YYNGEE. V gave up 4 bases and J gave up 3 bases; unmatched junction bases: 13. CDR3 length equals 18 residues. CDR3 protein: CASSQNPGTDIGANVLTF. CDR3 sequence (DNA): TGTGCCAGCAGCCAAAACCCCGGGACAGATATTGGGGCCAACGTCCTGACTTTC.

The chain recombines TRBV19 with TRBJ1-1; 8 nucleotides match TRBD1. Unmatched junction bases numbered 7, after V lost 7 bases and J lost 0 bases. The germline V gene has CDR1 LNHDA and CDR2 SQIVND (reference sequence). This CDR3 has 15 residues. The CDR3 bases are TGTGCCAGTACCCGGACAGGGTCCATGAACACTGAAGCTTTCTTT. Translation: CASTRTGSMNTEAFF.

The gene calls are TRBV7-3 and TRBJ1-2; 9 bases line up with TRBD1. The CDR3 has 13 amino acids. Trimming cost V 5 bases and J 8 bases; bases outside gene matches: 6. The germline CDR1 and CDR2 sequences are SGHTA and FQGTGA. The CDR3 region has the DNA TGTGCCAGCAGCCTCCGGACAGGGGAAGGCTACACCTTC. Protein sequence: CASSLRTGEGYTF. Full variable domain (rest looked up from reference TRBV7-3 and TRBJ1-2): GAGVSQTPSNKVTEKGKYVELRCDPISGHTALYWYRQSLGQGPEFLIYFQGTGAADDSGLPNDRFFAVRPEGSVSTLKIQRTERGDSAVYLCASSLRTGEGYTFGSGTRLTVV.